This T cell receptor beta chain was captured by sequencing in a study of blood T cell repertoires in COVID-19. About the study: Donors in the United States, Italy and Spain gave samples during acute or convalescent COVID-19.

TCRdb's table, derived via immunoSEQ multiplex PCR, lists solely in-frame clones and lacks some. The sample contains some 300,000 clones, 80% to 90% of which appear only once. Seattle participants joined during active infection and were tracked over time. Losses at the gene ends were 1 base for V and 2 bases for J; bases not matched to a gene: 15. This CDR3 is 21 amino acids long. The V gene's germline CDR1 is SGHDN and CDR2 FVKESK. The sample taken for sequencing was peripheral blood. The chain links TRBV14 to TRBJ2-6, with 9 nucleotides matching TRBD1. This TCR came from a woman in her 50s with COVID-19, enrolled during active disease. CDR3 sequence (DNA): TGTGCCAGCAGCCAAGGCAAAGGCCCCCGGACAGGGGTGGCTGGGGCCAACGTCCTGACTTTC. It is translated as CASSQGKGPRTGVAGANVLTF.